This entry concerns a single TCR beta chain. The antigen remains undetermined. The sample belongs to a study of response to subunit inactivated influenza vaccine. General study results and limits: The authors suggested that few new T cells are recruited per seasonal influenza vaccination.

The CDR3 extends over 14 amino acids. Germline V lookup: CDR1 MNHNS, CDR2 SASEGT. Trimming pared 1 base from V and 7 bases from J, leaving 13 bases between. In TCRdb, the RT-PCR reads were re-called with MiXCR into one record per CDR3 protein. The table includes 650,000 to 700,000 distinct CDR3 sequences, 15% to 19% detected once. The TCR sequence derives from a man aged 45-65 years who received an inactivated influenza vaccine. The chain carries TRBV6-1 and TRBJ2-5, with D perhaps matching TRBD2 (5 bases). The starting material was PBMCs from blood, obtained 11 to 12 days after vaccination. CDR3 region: CASSEGLGRGTQYF. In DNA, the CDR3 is TGTGCCAGCAGTGAAGGTCTGGGCCGGGGGACCCAGTACTTC.